This TCR beta chain comes out of a study of regulatory T cells in long-lasting Graves disease. This clonotype has ten or more counts. V lost 5 bases, J lost 5 bases, and 17 bases lay in between. Germline V lookup: CDR1 MNHNS, CDR2 SASEGT. The CDR3 spans 15 residues. Time point: newly diagnosed GD, antithyroid drugs for less than 3 months. The TCR library was made from RNA extracted from PBMCs. In building TCR beta libraries, iRepertoire HTBI primers were used together with Arm-PCR of CDR3 regions. TCRdb re-analysed the multiplex PCR reads in MiXCR, keeping a single row per CDR3 protein. The table has around 400,000 distinct CDR3 sequences, roughly 12% seen once. The sample was also linked to a second study, of T cells in Graves' hyperthyroidism and ophthalmopathy. Per that paper: The TCR CDR3 first-round RT-PCR relied on the HTBI primer set. Ophthalmopathy stood apart from stable hyperthyroidism in a 13 V-J model.

The chain is built from TRBV6-1 and TRBJ2-3, with D possibly matching TRBD1 (6 bases). The source is a woman under 30 with Graves disease. Sequences were derived from peripheral blood mononuclear cells (PBMCs), sampled at new diagnosis, from a patient treated with antithyroid drugs. The CDR3 DNA sequence: TGTGCCAGCAGTCAGTCAGGGGAAATGGTAGATACGCAGTATTTT. It is translated as CASSQSGEMVDTQYF.